This T cell receptor (beta chain) is from a study of blood T cells in healthy people across ages. About the study: About one barcoded beta molecule per two T cells came from capture by template switching. General study points: Diversity was higher, and naive CD4+ cells more numerous, in long-lived donors than in aged donors.

Regarding this clonotype: The antigen is undetermined.

Per germline, CDR1 MGHDK and CDR2 SYGVNS. V shed 3 bases, J shed 4 bases, and the junction held 5 bases outside the gene matches. The CDR3 runs 15 residues. PCR was performed a second time for about 7 to 12 cycles using a sample-barcoded 5' primer and a J-beta primer mix. A tag from a template-switch adaptor with 12 random nucleotides marked each cDNA molecule. TCRdb recomputed calls from the 5' RACE reads with MiXCR, one row per CDR3 protein. Of roughly 1,800,000 distinct CDR3 sequences in the sample, 49% were seen once. Donors each provided roughly 10 milliliters of peripheral blood. This rearrangement joins TRBV25-1 to TRBJ2-2, with 7 bases aligning to TRBD1. Sequencing was performed on blood. This TCR was recovered from a woman in her forties in good health. The CDR3 DNA is TGTGCCAGCAGTGAGGGGGACAGATTCACCGGGGAGCTGTTTTTT. It specifies CASSEGDRFTGELFF.